The TCR beta chain under discussion was sequenced for a study of CD8 T cells in ankylosing spondylitis. This CDR3 is built from 16 residues. The V gene end was trimmed by 6 bases and the J gene end by 8 bases; junction bases not matched to a gene: 11. TCRdb used MiXCR to reprocess the 5' RACE reads, holding one entry per CDR3 protein. This table has fewer than 500,000 distinct CDR3 sequences, about 22% appearing once. Regarding this clonotype: No antigen is known for it.

Overall study results and limits: In ankylosing spondylitis blood, a motif of seven to nine highly homologous TCR beta variants appeared characteristic. Reports say disease-linked clones showed up significantly more in matched ankylosing spondylitis synovial fluid.

This chain joins TRBV12-3 or TRBV12-4 and TRBJ2-1; 12 bases are shared with TRBD2. The material sequenced was blood, either unsorted or a sorted T cell fraction (not recorded which). The clonotype originates from a male donor with ankylosing spondylitis. This chain's CDR3 is CASRLGLAGGNDEQFF. In nucleotides, the CDR3 is TGTGCCAGCAGACTTGGTCTAGCGGGGGGGAACGATGAGCAGTTCTTC.